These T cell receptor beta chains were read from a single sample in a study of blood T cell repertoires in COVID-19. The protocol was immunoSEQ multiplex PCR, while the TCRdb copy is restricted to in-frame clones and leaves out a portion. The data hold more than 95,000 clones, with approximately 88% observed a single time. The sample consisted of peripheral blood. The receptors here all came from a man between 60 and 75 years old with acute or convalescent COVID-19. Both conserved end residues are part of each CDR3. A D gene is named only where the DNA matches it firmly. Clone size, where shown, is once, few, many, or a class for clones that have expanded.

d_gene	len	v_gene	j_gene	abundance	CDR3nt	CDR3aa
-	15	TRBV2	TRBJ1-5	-	TGTGCCAGCAGCCCTCAGGGATCCGGCAATCAGCCCCAGCATTTT	CASSPQGSGNQPQHF
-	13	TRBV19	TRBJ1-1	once	TGTGCCAGTAGTATCGGGGGGAACACTGAAGCTTTCTTT	CASSIGGNTEAFF
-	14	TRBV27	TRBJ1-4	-	TGTGCCAGCAGTTTTAGGGGAATTAATGAAAAACTGTTTTTT	CASSFRGINEKLFF
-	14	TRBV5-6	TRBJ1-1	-	TGTGCCAGCAGCTATAGGGGCGGTGGCACTGAAGCTTTCTTT	CASSYRGGGTEAFF
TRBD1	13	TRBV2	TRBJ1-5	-	TGTGCCAGCAGGGGACAGGGTGGTCAGCCCCAGCATTTT	CASRGQGGQPQHF
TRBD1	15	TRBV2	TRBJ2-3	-	TGTGCCAGCAAAAGGCAGGGGGCAAGCACAGATACGCAGTATTTT	CASKRQGASTDTQYF
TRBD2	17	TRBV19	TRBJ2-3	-	TGTGCCAGTAGTAAGTATAGTTCCGCGGGAGGTGGAGATACGCAGTATTTT	CASSKYSSAGGGDTQYF
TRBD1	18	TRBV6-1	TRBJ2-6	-	TGTGCCAGCAGTGAATACGGGACAGGGGACTCTGGGGCCAACGTCCTGACTTTC	CASSEYGTGDSGANVLTF
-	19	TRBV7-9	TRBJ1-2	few	TGTGCCAGCAGCCCCAGGAATAGGGCCGACGACCTAAGACTATATGGCTACACCTTC	CASSPRNRADDLRLYGYTF
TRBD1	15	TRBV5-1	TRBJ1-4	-	TGCGCCAGCAGCTTGGACGGGACAGGGCAGGAAAAACTGTTTTTT	CASSLDGTGQEKLFF
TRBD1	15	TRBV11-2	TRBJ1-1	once	TGTGCCAGCAGTCCCGTAAGGGGGCGCGACACTGAAGCTTTCTTT	CASSPVRGRDTEAFF
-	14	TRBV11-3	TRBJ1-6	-	TGTGCCAGCAGCAACAGGGCATGGGATTCACCCCTCCACTTT	CASSNRAWDSPLHF
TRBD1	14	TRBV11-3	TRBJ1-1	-	TGTGCCAGCAGCAAAACGACAGGGCCTGGTGAAGCTTTCTTT	CASSKTTGPGEAFF
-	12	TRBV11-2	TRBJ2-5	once	TGTGCCAGCAGCTTCTCTATTCAGACCCAGTACTTC	CASSFSIQTQYF
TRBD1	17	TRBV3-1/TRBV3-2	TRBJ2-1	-	TGTGCCAGCAGCCAAGATAGGGGGACAGGAGTTTACAATGAGCAGTTCTTC	CASSQDRGTGVYNEQFF
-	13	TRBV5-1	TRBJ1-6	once	TGCGCCAGCAGCTTGATATCAGATTCACCCCTCCACTTT	CASSLISDSPLHF
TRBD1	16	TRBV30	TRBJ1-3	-	TGTGCCTGGAGTAAGGGTACAGGGGGCACTGGAAACACCATATATTTT	CAWSKGTGGTGNTIYF
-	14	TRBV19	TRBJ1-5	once	TGTGCCAGTAGTGGCGGGGTGGCCAATCAGCCCCAGCATTTT	CASSGGVANQPQHF